Reported below is one T cell receptor beta chain. Its specificity is not known. Reverse transcription used about 0.45 to 1 ug RNA and random hexamers. TCRdb independently ran MiXCR on the immunoSEQ multiplex PCR reads; one entry per CDR3 protein. The sample holds roughly 130,000 distinct CDR3 sequences, roughly 95% seen once. Patients with Susac syndrome fulfilled recently defined diagnostic criteria for definite or probable disease. Negative isolation yielded CD8+ and CD4+ T cells; FACS enriched TEMRA cells. The CDR3 spans 12 residues. The germline V gene has CDR1 SGHRS and CDR2 YFSETQ. V lost 5 bases to trimming and J lost 8 bases, with 13 bases between them. The data derive from a study of CD8 T cells in Susac syndrome. Study context: When blood was drawn, the patients with Susac syndrome were therapy-naive, on corticosteroids, or on intravenous immunoglobulin alone. Study-level findings and limits: The CD4+ T cell repertoires from Susac syndrome exhibited no clonal expansion.

V and J are TRBV5-1 and TRBJ1-2; D remains ambiguous. The TCR originated in a human donor with Susac syndrome. The sample comprised CD4+ T cells from PBMCs. The CDR3 here is CASRDGGYGYTF. The CDR3 DNA is TGCGCCAGCAGGGACGGAGGCTACGGCTACACCTTC.